The T cell receptor beta chain under discussion was sequenced for a study of cytomegalovirus exposure and HLA in healthy donors. Overall study results and limits: In a later analysis, TCR beta V- and J-gene trimming showed a link to a missense DCLRE1C variant.

CDR3 size: 15 residues. Germline V gene lookup returns CDR1 MNHEY and CDR2 SMNVEV (reference sequence). Concerning this clone itself: What it recognizes is unknown.

60 Vbeta and 13 Jbeta primers were used in PCR. Method: immunoSEQ multiplex PCR; TCRdb's copy keeps in-frame clones and lacks some. The data contain 95,000 to 150,000 clones, 70% to 90% of them seen just once; the ten biggest clones take up about 1.7%. Sequenced material: PBMCs. The J gene is TRBJ2-5, the V gene TRBV27; 9 bases are shared with TRBD1. The J call may not be correct, given that the DNA end is closer to TRBJ2-7. The receptor's source is a man aged 35 to 55 in good health and CMV-seronegative. The DNA for the CDR3 is TGTGCCAGCAGTCCAGGGACAGGGATTTCCTACGAGCAGTACTTC. Translating gives CASSPGTGISYEQYF.